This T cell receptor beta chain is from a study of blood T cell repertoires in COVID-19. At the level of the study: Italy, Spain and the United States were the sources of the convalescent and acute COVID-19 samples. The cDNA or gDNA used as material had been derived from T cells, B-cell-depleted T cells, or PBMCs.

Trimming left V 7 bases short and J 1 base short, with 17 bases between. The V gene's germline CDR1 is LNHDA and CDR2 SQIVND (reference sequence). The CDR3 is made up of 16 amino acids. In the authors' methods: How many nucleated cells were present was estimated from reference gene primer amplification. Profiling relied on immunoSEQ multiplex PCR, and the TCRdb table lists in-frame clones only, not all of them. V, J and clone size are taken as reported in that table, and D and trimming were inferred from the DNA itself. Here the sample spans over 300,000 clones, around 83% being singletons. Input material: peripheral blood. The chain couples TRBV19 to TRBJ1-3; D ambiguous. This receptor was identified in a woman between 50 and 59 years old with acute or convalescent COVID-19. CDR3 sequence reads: CASTRTHFVSGNTIYF. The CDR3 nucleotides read TGTGCCAGTACCCGAACCCACTTTGTATCTGGAAACACCATATATTTT.